These 14 T cell receptor beta chains were sequenced from one sample in a study of OX40 agonist ivuxolimab in advanced cancers. Only in-frame clones appear in the TCRdb table, and some are missing; sequencing was by immunoSEQ multiplex PCR. This table holds about 69,000 clones, approximately 91% found once. The sample consisted of CD4+ or CD8+ T cells sorted from blood, taken in a trial of the OX40 agonist ivuxolimab. The receptors originated from an adult with an advanced solid tumor such as melanoma, head and neck, liver or kidney cancer.

This chain uses TRBV19 with TRBJ2-4; TRBD2 agrees at 9 bases. Germline CDR1 LNHDA, CDR2 SQIVND (reference sequence). V shed 0 bases, J shed 8 bases, and the junction held 2 bases outside the gene matches. The CDR3 is 14 residues long. The CDR3 loop is CASSIDSGSYIQYF. The CDR3 coding sequence is TGTGCCAGTAGTATAGATAGCGGGAGTTACATTCAGTACTTC.

This clone appeared a few times. The J gene is TRBJ1-5, the V gene TRBV6-5; no clear D. This CDR3 region has 15 residues. Germline lookup yields CDR1 MNHEY and CDR2 SVGAGI. The ends were cut back, 0 bases at V and 3 bases at J, with 9 bases in the middle. The CDR3 loop reads CASSYSGRDNQPQHF. The CDR3 DNA is TGTGCCAGCAGTTACTCTGGGCGGGACAATCAGCCCCAGCATTTT.

The gene calls are TRBV10-3 and TRBJ2-7, with 11 nucleotides matching TRBD2. V shed 6 bases, J shed 7 bases, and the junction held 11 bases outside the gene matches. CDR1 and CDR2 (germline): ENHRY, SYGVKD. The length of the CDR3 is 15 residues. Written as DNA, the CDR3 is TGTGCCATCAGCACAATAGCGGGAGGGTCAGATGAGCAGTACTTC. Protein: CAISTIAGGSDEQYF.

A single count supports this clone. The chain has TRBV6-1 and TRBJ2-6; no reliable D call. V was shortened by 8 bases and J by 0 bases, with 5 bases between the two germline ends. The CDR3 is 13 residues long. Germline-derived CDR1 and CDR2 are MNHNS and SASEGT. CDR3 coding DNA: TGTGCCAGCCAGCTCTCTGGGGCCAACGTCCTGACTTTC. Translating it yields CASQLSGANVLTF.

This clone was counted once. The CDR3 sequence is CSARTSGNSEQFF. CDR3 in DNA: TGCAGCGCAAGGACTAGCGGGAATAGTGAGCAGTTCTTC. V and J are TRBV29-1 and TRBJ2-1; 12 bases map to TRBD2. Germline assignment: CDR1 SQVTM and CDR2 ANQGSEA. This CDR3 contains 13 residues. The J segment lost 9 bases and the V segment lost 7 bases, leaving 7 bases of the junction unmatched.

This clone was seen only once. The rearrangement links TRBV30 to TRBJ2-7, with D unresolved. The germline V and J ends were trimmed by 4 bases and 9 bases, with 13 bases remaining between them. The germline V gene has CDR1 GTSNPN and CDR2 SVGIG (reference sequence). This CDR3 has 11 residues. This CDR3 reads CAWITGPTQYF. CDR3 bases: TGTGCCTGGATTACCGGGCCCACGCAGTACTTC. The complete variable domain, with remaining parts taken from reference TRBV30 and TRBJ2-7, reads SQTIHQWPATLVQPVGSPLSLECTVEGTSNPNLYWYRQAAGRGLQLLFYSVGIGQISSEVPQNLSASRPQDRQFILSSKKLLLSDSGFYLCAWITGPTQYFGPGTRLTVT.

This chain connects TRBV5-6 to TRBJ1-2; 9 bases map to TRBD1. CDR1 SGHDT and CDR2 YYEEEE come from the germline V gene. This CDR3 region has 15 residues. V was pared by 4 bases and J by 4 bases, with 8 bases of the junction left unmatched. CDR3 bases: TGTGCCAGCAGCAACCGGGACAGGGTCAGCTATGGCTACACCTTC. This gives the protein CASSNRDRVSYGYTF.

The V gene is TRBV29-1, the J gene TRBJ2-5; 7 positions match TRBD1. Germline V gene lookup returns CDR1 SQVTM and CDR2 ANQGSEA. The junction had 9 bases not matched to a gene; V was cut back by 5 bases and J by 6 bases. CDR3 size: 13 residues. CDR3 DNA: TGCAGCGTTAGGCAGGGGGATCCTAAGACCCAGTACTTC. It yields the protein CSVRQGDPKTQYF.

The table lists this clone with a count of one. The chain is built from TRBV7-3 and TRBJ2-1; 7 bases fit TRBD2. CDR1 is SGHTA, CDR2 FQGTGA, per germline. The trim removed 0 bases at V and 5 bases at J, leaving 7 bases unmatched. The CDR3 sequence is 16 residues long. In DNA, the CDR3 is TGTGCCAGCAGCTTAACGTGGGGGGGACCGAACAATGAGCAGTTCTTC. Its protein is CASSLTWGGPNNEQFF.

The chain has TRBV5-1 and TRBJ1-1, with D possibly matching TRBD1 (6 bases). Germline V gene data show CDR1 as SGHRS and CDR2 as YFSETQ. The CDR3 sequence is 14 residues long. V was shortened by 5 bases and J by 4 bases, with 15 bases between the two germline ends. The CDR3, as DNA: TGCGCCAGCAGGGAACAGGGTTTTGGCACTGAAGCTTTCTTT. Protein: CASREQGFGTEAFF. The full variable domain, completed using reference TRBV5-1 and TRBJ1-1, is KAGVTQTPRYLIKTRGQQVTLSCSPISGHRSVSWYQQTPGQGLQFLFEYFSETQRNKGNFPGRFSGRQFSNSRSEMNVSTLELGDSALYLCASREQGFGTEAFFGQGTRLTVV.

The chain joins TRBV5-1 to TRBJ1-4; TRBD1 is a possible D gene (6 bases). This CDR3 is built from 17 residues. Germline CDR1 and CDR2: SGHRS and YFSETQ. V was trimmed by 0 bases and J by 2 bases, leaving 14 bases between them. CDR3 sequence reads: CASSLDPDRITNEKLFF. In DNA form, the CDR3 reads TGCGCCAGCAGCTTGGACCCCGACAGGATCACTAATGAAAAACTGTTTTTT. Variable domain in full (rest from reference TRBV5-1 and TRBJ1-4): KAGVTQTPRYLIKTRGQQVTLSCSPISGHRSVSWYQQTPGQGLQFLFEYFSETQRNKGNFPGRFSGRQFSNSRSEMNVSTLELGDSALYLCASSLDPDRITNEKLFFGSGTQLSVL.

This chain links TRBV28 with TRBJ1-2; 7 bases agree with TRBD1. Germline CDR1 is MDHEN and CDR2 is SYDVKM. The CDR3 loop spans 15 amino acids. The ends lost 2 bases at V and 4 bases at J; junction bases unmatched: 7. The CDR3 sequence: CASSLGAGGSYGYTF. The CDR3 DNA is TGTGCCAGCAGTTTAGGGGCAGGGGGTTCCTATGGCTACACCTTC.

This clone occurred once. The chain joins TRBV19 to TRBJ2-5, with 11 bases identical to TRBD1. V shed 3 bases, J shed 5 bases, and the junction held 8 bases outside the gene matches. Germline assignment: CDR1 LNHDA and CDR2 SQIVND (reference sequence). The CDR3 sequence is 16 residues long. CDR3 sequence reads: CASSMGQGVRGETQYF. In nucleotides, the CDR3 is TGTGCCAGTAGTATGGGACAGGGGGTCCGCGGGGAGACCCAGTACTTC.

The J gene is TRBJ2-5, the V gene TRBV6-1, with D unresolved. Germline-derived CDR1 and CDR2 are MNHNS and SASEGT. Deletions cut 3 bases from V and 2 bases from J, with 4 bases between. The CDR3 contains 12 residues. The DNA for the CDR3 is TGTGCCAGCAGTGAGCGTCAAGAGACCCAGTACTTC. Amino acids: CASSERQETQYF.